Listed below are T cell receptor beta chains from one sample, sequenced in a study of identical twins. TCRdb reprocessed the 5' RACE reads via MiXCR and lists one record per CDR3 protein. Of 1.5 million to 2 million distinct CDR3 sequences in the sample, more than 30% were seen once. The sequenced material came from cord blood. All receptors derive from a newborn girl in good health. The CDR3 runs from the conserved cysteine through the conserved F or W. Only part of the rows carry a size: once, few, many, or a class if the clone is expanded.

j_gene: TRBJ2-7
v_gene: TRBV2
abundance: few
CDR3aa: CASSNRGHEQYF

j_gene: TRBJ2-5
v_gene: TRBV20-1
abundance: -
CDR3aa: CSANQIAGARETQYF

j_gene: TRBJ2-7
v_gene: TRBV27
abundance: -
CDR3aa: CASSSNLESSYEQYF

j_gene: TRBJ1-2
v_gene: TRBV28
abundance: -
CDR3aa: CASSFGGPSYGYTF

j_gene: TRBJ2-7
v_gene: TRBV10-3
abundance: -
CDR3aa: CAIERTSGSYEQYF

j_gene: TRBJ1-2
v_gene: TRBV4-1
abundance: few
CDR3aa: CASSQEDNNYGYTF

j_gene: TRBJ2-7
v_gene: TRBV5-1
abundance: few
CDR3aa: CASSLDGTLPYEQYF

j_gene: TRBJ1-4
v_gene: TRBV3-1
abundance: -
CDR3aa: CASSQGVANEKLFF

j_gene: TRBJ2-1
v_gene: TRBV5-1
abundance: -
CDR3aa: CASSPRQGKALNEQFF

j_gene: TRBJ1-2
v_gene: TRBV20-1
abundance: -
CDR3aa: CSFQRVQNYGYTF

j_gene: TRBJ2-7
v_gene: TRBV7-9
abundance: -
CDR3aa: CASSSWGFYEQYF

j_gene: TRBJ2-1
v_gene: TRBV7-2
abundance: -
CDR3aa: CASSLDANSYNGQFF

j_gene: -
v_gene: TRBV9
abundance: once
CDR3aa: CASSVTTGQVPYEQYF

j_gene: -
v_gene: TRBV20-1
abundance: -
CDR3aa: CSASGGQETQFF

j_gene: TRBJ2-1
v_gene: TRBV14
abundance: -
CDR3aa: CASSQDHAGTGVYNEQFF

j_gene: TRBJ1-2
v_gene: TRBV5-6
abundance: many
CDR3aa: CASSDRGRTSYTF

j_gene: TRBJ1-4
v_gene: TRBV24-1
abundance: -
CDR3aa: CATRSKGSATNEKLFF

j_gene: TRBJ1-2
v_gene: TRBV20-1
abundance: -
CDR3aa: CSARDQAYGYTF

j_gene: -
v_gene: TRBV20-1
abundance: few
CDR3aa: CSASVPSRSYEQYF

j_gene: TRBJ2-1
v_gene: TRBV19
abundance: -
CDR3aa: CASSMGRNNEQFF

j_gene: TRBJ2-5
v_gene: TRBV27
abundance: many
CDR3aa: CASTNGTLETQYF

j_gene: TRBJ2-7
v_gene: TRBV5-6
abundance: few
CDR3aa: CASGSGTSLYEQYF

j_gene: TRBJ2-7
v_gene: TRBV30
abundance: -
CDR3aa: CAWRLANYEQYF

j_gene: TRBJ2-4
v_gene: TRBV4-1
abundance: many
CDR3aa: CASSQVLRNIQYF

j_gene: TRBJ1-4
v_gene: TRBV25-1
abundance: -
CDR3aa: CASSDASTNEKLFF

j_gene: TRBJ1-5
v_gene: TRBV6-7
abundance: -
CDR3aa: CASSYSLGDSNQPQHF

j_gene: TRBJ2-3
v_gene: TRBV20-1
abundance: few
CDR3aa: CSASPGGSPDTQYF

j_gene: TRBJ2-5
v_gene: TRBV3-1
abundance: few
CDR3aa: CASSPRLATQETQYF

j_gene: TRBJ2-1
v_gene: TRBV24-1
abundance: -
CDR3aa: CATSQSGDNNEQFF